This entry concerns a single T cell receptor beta chain. The target antigen is unknown. In the PCR, 60 Vbeta and 13 Jbeta primers were used. The table came from immunoSEQ multiplex PCR; TCRdb's copy has only in-frame clones and leaves some out. The sample holds over 200,000 clones, 70% to 80% seen once. Healthy bone marrow donors made up the donors. This record belongs to a study of cytomegalovirus exposure and HLA in healthy donors. Regarding the study as a whole: V- and J-gene trimming in TCR beta was tied to a missense DCLRE1C variant by an analysis performed later.

This CDR3 spans 16 amino acids. In germline, CDR1 is SNHLY, CDR2 FYNNEI. J gave up 7 bases and V 8 bases, and 14 bases lay outside the gene matches. The sequenced sample was PBMCs. This TCR derives from a woman in her sixties in good health and CMV-seropositive. V gene TRBV2 combines with J gene TRBJ2-1, with TRBD2 identical over 10 bases. The CDR3 here is CASVRTYSGRMNEQFF. CDR3 DNA sequence: TGTGCCAGCGTTAGGACTTATAGCGGGAGGATGAATGAGCAGTTCTTC.